The clone carrying this T cell receptor (beta chain) was seen more than once but under ten times. Its antigen is not known. Constant-segment primers served in 5'RACE that generated TCR alpha and TCR beta cDNA libraries bearing sample barcodes and UMIs. TCRdb called the 5' RACE reads again in MiXCR, with one record for every CDR3 protein. The sample comprises fewer than 250,000 distinct CDR3 sequences, about 11% of which are singletons, and less than 4% rests with the top ten. The V end was cut by 5 bases, the J end by 8 bases, with 15 bases between. This CDR3 has 13 amino acids. Germline CDR1 and CDR2: MNHEY and SVGAGI. These data belong to a study of T-cell memory formation after mild COVID-19. Study findings and constraints: The study detected some responding clones in pre-infection memory, suggesting cross-reactive memory joined. Clones that contracted from day 15 to 85 were balanced CD4/CD8, while later expanders leaned CD4+. Mainly in CM and EM were contracting CD4+ clones; CD8+ were in EMRA.

Sequencing was performed on PBMCs or a T cell subset sorted from them (not recorded which). The sequence came from a man aged 18-30 years who had mild COVID-19 (a few samples of this study predate the infection). Cell type and time point are not known. V is TRBV6-5 and J is TRBJ1-2, with D perhaps matching TRBD1 (5 bases). The CDR3 sequence: CASSSVGRGGYTF. Written as DNA, the CDR3 is TGTGCCAGCAGTAGCGTCGGGAGGGGCGGCTACACCTTC.